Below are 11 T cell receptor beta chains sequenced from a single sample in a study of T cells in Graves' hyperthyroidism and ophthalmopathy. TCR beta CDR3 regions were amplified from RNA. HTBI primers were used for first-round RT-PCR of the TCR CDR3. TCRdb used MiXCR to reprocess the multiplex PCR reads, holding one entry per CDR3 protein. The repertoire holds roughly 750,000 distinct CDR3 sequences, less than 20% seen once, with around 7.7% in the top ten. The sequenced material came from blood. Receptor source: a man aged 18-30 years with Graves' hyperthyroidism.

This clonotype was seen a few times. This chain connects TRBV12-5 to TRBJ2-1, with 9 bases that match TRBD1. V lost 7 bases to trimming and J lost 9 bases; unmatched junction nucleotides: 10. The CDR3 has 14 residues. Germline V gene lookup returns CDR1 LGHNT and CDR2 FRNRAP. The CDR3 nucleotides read TGTGCTAGTGTCGAGGGACAGGGATTTACTGAGCAGTTCTTC. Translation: CASVEGQGFTEQFF.

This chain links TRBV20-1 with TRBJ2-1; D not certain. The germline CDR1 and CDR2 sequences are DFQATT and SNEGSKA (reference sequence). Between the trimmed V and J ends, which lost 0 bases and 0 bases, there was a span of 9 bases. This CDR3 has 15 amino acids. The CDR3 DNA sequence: TGCAGTGCTAGAGATATAGATGGCTCCTACAATGAGCAGTTCTTC. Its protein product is CSARDIDGSYNEQFF.

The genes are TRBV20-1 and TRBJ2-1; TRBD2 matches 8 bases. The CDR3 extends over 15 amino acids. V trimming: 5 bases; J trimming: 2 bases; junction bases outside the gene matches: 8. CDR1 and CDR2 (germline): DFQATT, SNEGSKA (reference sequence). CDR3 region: CSAPGGGFTYNEQFF. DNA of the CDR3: TGCAGTGCTCCGGGGGGGGGTTTCACCTACAATGAGCAGTTCTTC.

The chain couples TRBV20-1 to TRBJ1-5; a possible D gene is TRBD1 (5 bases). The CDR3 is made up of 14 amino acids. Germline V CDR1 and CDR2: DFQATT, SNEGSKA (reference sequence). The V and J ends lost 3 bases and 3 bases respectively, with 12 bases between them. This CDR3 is CSARRGMDNQPQHF. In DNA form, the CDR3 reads TGCAGTGCTAGGCGGGGGATGGACAATCAGCCCCAGCATTTT.

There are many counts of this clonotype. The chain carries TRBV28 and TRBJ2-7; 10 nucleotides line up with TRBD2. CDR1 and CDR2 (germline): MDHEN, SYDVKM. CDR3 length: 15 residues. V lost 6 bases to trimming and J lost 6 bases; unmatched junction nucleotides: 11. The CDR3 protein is CASRSSGSTNREQYF. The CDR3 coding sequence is TGTGCCAGCAGGTCTAGCGGGAGCACAAACCGCGAGCAGTACTTC.

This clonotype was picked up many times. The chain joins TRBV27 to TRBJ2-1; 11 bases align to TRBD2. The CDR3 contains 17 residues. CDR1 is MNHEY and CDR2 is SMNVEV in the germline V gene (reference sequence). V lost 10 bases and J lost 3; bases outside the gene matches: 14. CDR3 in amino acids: CATSGASGGLLYNEQFF. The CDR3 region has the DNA TGTGCCACCAGCGGAGCTAGCGGGGGGTTACTCTACAATGAGCAGTTCTTC.

The CDR3 protein is CASSVSQGGSYEQYF. The DNA of the CDR3 is TGTGCCAGCAGCGTGTCACAGGGAGGCTCCTACGAGCAGTACTTC. The chain has TRBV9 and TRBJ2-7; possibly TRBD1 or TRBD2 for D (6 bases each). Germline CDR1 and CDR2: SGDLS and YYNGEE. Trimming pared 2 bases from V and 0 bases from J, leaving 12 bases between. This CDR3 has 15 amino acids.

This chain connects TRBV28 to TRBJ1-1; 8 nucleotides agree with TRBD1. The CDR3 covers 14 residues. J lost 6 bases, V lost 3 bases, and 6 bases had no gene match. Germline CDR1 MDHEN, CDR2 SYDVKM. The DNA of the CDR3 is TGTGCCAGCAGTTTGCCGACAGGGGTGGCTGAAGCTTTCTTT. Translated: CASSLPTGVAEAFF.

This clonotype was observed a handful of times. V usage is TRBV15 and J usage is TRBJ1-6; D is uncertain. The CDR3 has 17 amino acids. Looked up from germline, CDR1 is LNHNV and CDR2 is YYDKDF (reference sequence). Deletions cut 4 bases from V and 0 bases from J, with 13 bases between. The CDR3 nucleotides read TGTGCCACCAGCAAGGCTTACAGCCTCTCCTATAATTCACCCCTCCACTTT. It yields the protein CATSKAYSLSYNSPLHF.

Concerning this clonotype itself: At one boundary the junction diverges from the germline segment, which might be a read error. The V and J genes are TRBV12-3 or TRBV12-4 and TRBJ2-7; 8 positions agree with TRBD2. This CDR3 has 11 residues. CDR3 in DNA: TGTGCCAGCAGTGTAGCGGGAGAGCAGTACTTC. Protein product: CASSVAGEQYF.

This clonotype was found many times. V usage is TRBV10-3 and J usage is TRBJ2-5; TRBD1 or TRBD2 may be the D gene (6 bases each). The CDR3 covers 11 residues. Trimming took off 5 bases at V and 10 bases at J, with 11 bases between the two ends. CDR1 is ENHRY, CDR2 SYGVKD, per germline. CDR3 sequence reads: CAISQGGGQYF. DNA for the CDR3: TGTGCCATCAGTCAAGGGGGAGGCCAGTACTTC.